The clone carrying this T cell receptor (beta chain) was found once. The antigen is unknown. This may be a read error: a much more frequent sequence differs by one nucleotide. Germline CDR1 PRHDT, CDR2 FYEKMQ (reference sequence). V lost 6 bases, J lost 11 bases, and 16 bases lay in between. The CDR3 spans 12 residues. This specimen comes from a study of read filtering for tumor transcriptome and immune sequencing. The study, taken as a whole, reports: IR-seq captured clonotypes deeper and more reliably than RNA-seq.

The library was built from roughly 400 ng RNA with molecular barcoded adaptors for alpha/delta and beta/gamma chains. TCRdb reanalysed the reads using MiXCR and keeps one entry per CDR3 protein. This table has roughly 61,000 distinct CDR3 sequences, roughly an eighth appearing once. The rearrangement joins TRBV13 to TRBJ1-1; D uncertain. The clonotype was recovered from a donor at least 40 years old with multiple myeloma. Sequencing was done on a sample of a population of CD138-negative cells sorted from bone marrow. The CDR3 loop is CASRVREGGAFF. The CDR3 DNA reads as TGTGCCAGCAGGGTCCGGGAGGGTGGTGCTTTCTTT.